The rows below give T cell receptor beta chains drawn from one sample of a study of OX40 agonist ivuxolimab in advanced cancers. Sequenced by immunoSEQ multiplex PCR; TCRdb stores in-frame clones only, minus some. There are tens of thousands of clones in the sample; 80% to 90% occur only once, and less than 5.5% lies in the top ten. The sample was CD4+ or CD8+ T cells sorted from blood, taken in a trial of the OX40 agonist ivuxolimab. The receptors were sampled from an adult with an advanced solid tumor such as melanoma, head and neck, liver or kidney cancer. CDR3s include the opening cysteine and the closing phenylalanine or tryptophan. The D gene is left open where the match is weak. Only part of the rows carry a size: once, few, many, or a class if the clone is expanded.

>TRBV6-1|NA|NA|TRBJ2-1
CASMRTDHRNNEQFF
TGTGCCAGCATGAGGACCGACCACAGAAACAATGAGCAGTTCTTC
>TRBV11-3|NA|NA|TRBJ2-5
CASSSRRGWYETQYF
TGTGCCAGCAGCTCGAGAAGGGGGTGGTACGAGACCCAGTACTTC
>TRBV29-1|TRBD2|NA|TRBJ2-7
CSVDGGSGGEQYF
TGCAGCGTTGACGGTGGGAGCGGGGGCGAGCAGTACTTC
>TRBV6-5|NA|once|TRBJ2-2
CASSYSTQITGELFF
TGTGCCAGCAGTTACTCGACTCAAATCACCGGGGAGCTGTTTTTT
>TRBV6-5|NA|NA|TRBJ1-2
CASSDSYGYTF
TGTGCCAGTTCAGATAGCTATGGCTACACCTTC
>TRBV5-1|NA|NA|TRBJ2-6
CASIDSSGANVLTF
TGCGCCAGCATCGACTCATCCGGGGCCAACGTCCTGACTTTC
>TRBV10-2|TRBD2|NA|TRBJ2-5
CASSGFAGVETQYF
TGCGCCAGCAGCGGTTTCGCGGGAGTTGAGACCCAGTACTTC
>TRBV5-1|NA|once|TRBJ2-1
CASSFDSTSYNEQFF
TGCGCCAGCAGCTTTGACAGTACTTCCTACAATGAGCAGTTCTTC
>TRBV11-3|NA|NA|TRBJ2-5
CASKRSGWETQYF
TGTGCCAGTAAAAGGTCGGGTTGGGAGACCCAGTACTTC
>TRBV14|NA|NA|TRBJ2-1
CASSHRQGTRSDEQFF
TGTGCCAGCAGCCACCGACAGGGGACTAGGTCGGATGAGCAGTTCTTC
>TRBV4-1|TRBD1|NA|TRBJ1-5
CASSLLDRDNQPQHF
TGCGCCAGCAGCCTTTTAGACAGGGACAATCAGCCCCAGCATTTT
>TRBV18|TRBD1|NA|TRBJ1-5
CASSLTGDSNQPQHF
TGTGCCAGCTCACTGACAGGGGATAGCAATCAGCCCCAGCATTTT
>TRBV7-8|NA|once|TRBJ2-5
CASRFTGLSGETQYF
TGTGCCAGCAGATTCACAGGGCTGTCTGGTGAGACCCAGTACTTC
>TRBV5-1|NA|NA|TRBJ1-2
CASSLTKATYGYTF
TGCGCCAGCAGCTTGACAAAGGCAACTTATGGCTACACCTTC
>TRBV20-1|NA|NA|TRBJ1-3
CSAHTIYF
TGCAGTGCACACACCATATATTTT
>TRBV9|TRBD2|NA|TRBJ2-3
CASSVAGGWADTQYF
TGTGCCAGCAGCGTAGCGGGAGGGTGGGCAGATACGCAGTATTTT
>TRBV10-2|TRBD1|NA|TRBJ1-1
CASSEDRGLAEAFF
TGCGCCAGCAGTGAGGACAGGGGGCTAGCTGAAGCTTTCTTT
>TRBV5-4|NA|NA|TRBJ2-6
CASSFGGANVLTF
TGTGCCAGCAGCTTCGGTGGGGCCAACGTCCTGACTTTC
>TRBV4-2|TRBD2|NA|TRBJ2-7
CASSQEERGIYEQYF
TGTGCCAGCAGCCAAGAAGAGCGGGGGATCTACGAGCAGTACTTC
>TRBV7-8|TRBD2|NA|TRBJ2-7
CASSRTSGVYEQYF
TGTGCCAGCAGCAGGACTAGCGGGGTATACGAGCAGTACTTC
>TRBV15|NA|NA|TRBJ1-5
CATTLGTSNQPQHF
TGTGCCACCACCCTCGGTACTAGCAATCAGCCCCAGCATTTT
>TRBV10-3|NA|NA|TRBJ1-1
CAISDGGLLNEAFF
TGTGCCATCAGTGATGGGGGATTGCTTAATGAAGCTTTCTTT
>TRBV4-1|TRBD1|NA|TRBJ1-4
CASSNPGQNNEKLFF
TGCGCCAGCAGCAACCCGGGACAGAATAATGAAAAACTGTTTTTT
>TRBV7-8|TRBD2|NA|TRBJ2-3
CASSLPGLASTDTQYF
TGTGCCAGCAGCCTTCCGGGACTAGCAAGCACAGATACGCAGTATTTT
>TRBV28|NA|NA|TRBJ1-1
CASSLGPSGGSGTEAFF
TGTGCCAGCAGTTTGGGCCCATCGGGGGGCTCGGGGACTGAAGCTTTCTTT
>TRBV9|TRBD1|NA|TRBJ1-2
CASSATTQGIYGYTF
TGTGCCAGCAGCGCGACGACACAGGGGATCTATGGCTACACCTTC
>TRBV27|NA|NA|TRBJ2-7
CASRFANGEQYF
TGTGCCAGCAGGTTTGCGAACGGCGAGCAGTACTTC
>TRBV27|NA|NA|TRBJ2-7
CASSLTGPGMGEQYF
TGTGCCAGCAGTTTGACAGGTCCAGGGATGGGGGAGCAGTACTTC
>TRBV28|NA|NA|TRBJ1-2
CASSWSGTATKGYTF
TGTGCCAGCAGTTGGTCCGGGACTGCCACTAAGGGCTACACCTTC
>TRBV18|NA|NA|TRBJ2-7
CASSPANEGYEQYF
TGTGCCAGCTCACCAGCTAATGAAGGGTACGAGCAGTACTTC
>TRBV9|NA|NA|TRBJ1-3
CASSVDGNSGNTIYF
TGTGCCAGCAGCGTAGACGGAAACTCTGGAAACACCATATATTTT
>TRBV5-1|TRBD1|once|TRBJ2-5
CASSLAGGETQYF
TGCGCCAGCAGCTTGGCAGGGGGAGAGACCCAGTACTTC
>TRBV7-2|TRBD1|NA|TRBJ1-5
CASSLATGGNQPQHF
TGTGCCAGCAGCTTAGCGACAGGGGGCAATCAGCCCCAGCATTTT
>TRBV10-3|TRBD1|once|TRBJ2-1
CAISPGQGDHYNEQFF
TGTGCCATCAGTCCCGGACAGGGGGATCATTACAATGAGCAGTTCTTC
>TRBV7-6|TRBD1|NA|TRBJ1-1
CASSSYPRGRNTEAFF
TGTGCCAGCAGCTCCTACCCCAGGGGGAGGAACACTGAAGCTTTCTTT
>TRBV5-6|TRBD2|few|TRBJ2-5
CASSLVIAGGYPRETQYF
TGTGCCAGCAGCTTGGTGATAGCGGGAGGATACCCACGAGAGACCCAGTACTTC
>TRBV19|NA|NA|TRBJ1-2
CASSIGSDRSANYGYTF
TGTGCCAGTAGTATTGGTTCAGACCGATCAGCTAACTATGGCTACACCTTC
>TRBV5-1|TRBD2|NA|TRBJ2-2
CASSPGGASGTGELFF
TGCGCCAGCAGCCCCGGGGGGGCTAGCGGGACCGGGGAGCTGTTTTTT
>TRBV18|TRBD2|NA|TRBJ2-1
CASSQRDPLNEQFF
TGTGCCAGCTCGCAGCGGGATCCCCTCAATGAGCAGTTCTTC
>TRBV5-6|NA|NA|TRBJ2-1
CASSLGWDRFF
TGTGCCAGCAGCTTGGGCTGGGATCGGTTCTTC
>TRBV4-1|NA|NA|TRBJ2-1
CASSQERLNEQFF
TGCGCCAGCAGCCAAGAGCGTCTGAATGAGCAGTTCTTC
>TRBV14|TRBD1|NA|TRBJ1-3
CASSQEGQGDAFGNTIYF
TGTGCCAGCAGCCAGGAGGGACAGGGTGACGCCTTTGGAAACACCATATATTTT
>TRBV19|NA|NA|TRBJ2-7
CASSAQGRSSYEQYF
TGTGCCAGTAGTGCCCAGGGTCGGAGCTCCTACGAGCAGTACTTC